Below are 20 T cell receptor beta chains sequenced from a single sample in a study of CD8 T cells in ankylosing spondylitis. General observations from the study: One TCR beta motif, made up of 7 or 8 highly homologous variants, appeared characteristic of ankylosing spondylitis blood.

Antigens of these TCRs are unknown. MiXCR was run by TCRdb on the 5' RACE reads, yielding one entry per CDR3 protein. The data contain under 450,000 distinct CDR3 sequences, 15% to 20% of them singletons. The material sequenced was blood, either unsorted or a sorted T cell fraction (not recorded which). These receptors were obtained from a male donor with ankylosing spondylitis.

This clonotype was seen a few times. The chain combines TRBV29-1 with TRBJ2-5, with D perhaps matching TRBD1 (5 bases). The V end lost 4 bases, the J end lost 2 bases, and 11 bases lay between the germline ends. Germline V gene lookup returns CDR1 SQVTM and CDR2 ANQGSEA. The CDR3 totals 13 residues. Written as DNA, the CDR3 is TGCAGCGTTGTCCCAGGGCCACAAGAGACCCAGTACTTC. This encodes CSVVPGPQETQYF.

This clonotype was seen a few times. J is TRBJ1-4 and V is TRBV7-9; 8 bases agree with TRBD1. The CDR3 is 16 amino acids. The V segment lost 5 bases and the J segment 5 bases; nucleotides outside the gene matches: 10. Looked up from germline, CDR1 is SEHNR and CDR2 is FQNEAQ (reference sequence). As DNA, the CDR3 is TGTGCCAGCAGCCGCCGGACAGGGATATCGAATGAAAAACTGTTTTTT. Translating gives CASSRRTGISNEKLFF. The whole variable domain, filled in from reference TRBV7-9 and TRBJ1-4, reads DTGVSQNPRHKITKRGQNVTFRCDPISEHNRLYWYRQTLGQGPEFLTYFQNEAQLEKSRLLSDRFSAERPKGSFSTLEIQRTEQGDSAMYLCASSRRTGISNEKLFFGSGTQLSVL.

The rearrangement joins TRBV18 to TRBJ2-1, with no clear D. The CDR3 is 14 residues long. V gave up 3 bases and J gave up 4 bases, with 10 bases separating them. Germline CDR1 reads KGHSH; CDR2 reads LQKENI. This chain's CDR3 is CASSPTSEYNEQFF. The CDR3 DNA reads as TGTGCCAGCTCACCGACGAGCGAGTACAATGAGCAGTTCTTC.

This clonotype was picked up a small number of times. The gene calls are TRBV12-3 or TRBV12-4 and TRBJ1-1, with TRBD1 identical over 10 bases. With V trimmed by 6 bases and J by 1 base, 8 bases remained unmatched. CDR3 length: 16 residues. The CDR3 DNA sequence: TGTGCCAGCAGCCGTGGGACAGGGGTGGGGAACACTGAAGCTTTCTTT. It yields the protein CASSRGTGVGNTEAFF.

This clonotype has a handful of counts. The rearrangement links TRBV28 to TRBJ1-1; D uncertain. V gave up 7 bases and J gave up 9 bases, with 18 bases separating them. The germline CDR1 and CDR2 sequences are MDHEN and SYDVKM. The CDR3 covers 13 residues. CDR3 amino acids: CASIRPSLGKAFF. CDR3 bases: TGTGCCAGCATTAGGCCGTCCCTTGGTAAAGCTTTCTTT.

The CDR3 loop is CSAPDSLSGDEQFF. Here the CDR3 DNA reads TGCAGTGCCCCGGACTCCCTCTCCGGCGATGAGCAGTTCTTC. This rearrangement joins TRBV20-1 to TRBJ2-1; D is perhaps TRBD2 (5 bases). V was shortened by 6 bases and J by 8 bases, with 20 bases between the two germline ends. Germline CDR1 DFQATT, CDR2 SNEGSKA (reference sequence). This CDR3 region has 14 residues.

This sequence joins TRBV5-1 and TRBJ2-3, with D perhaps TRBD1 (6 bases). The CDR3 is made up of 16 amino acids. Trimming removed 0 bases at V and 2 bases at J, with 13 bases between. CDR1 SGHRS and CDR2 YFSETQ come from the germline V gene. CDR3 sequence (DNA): TGCGCCAGCAGCTTGGCCGGCAGGGGAGACACAGATACGCAGTATTTT. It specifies CASSLAGRGDTDTQYF.

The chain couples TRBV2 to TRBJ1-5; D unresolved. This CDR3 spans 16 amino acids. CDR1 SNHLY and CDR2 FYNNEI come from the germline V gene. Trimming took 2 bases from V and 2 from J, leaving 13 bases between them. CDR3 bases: TGTGCCAGCAGTGAACGATCTGGAGCAGGCAATCAGCCCCAGCATTTT. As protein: CASSERSGAGNQPQHF. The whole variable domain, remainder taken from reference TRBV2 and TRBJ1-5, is EPEVTQTPSHQVTQMGQEVILRCVPISNHLYFYWYRQILGQKVEFLVSFYNNEISEKSEIFDDQFSVERPDGSNFTLKIRSTKLEDSAMYFCASSERSGAGNQPQHFGDGTRLSIL.

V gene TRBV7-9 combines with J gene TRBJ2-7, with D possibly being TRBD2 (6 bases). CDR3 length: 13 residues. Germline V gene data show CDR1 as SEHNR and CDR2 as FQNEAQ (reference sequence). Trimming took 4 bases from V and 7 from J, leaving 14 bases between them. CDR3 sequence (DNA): TGTGCCAGCAGCTCCTATCAGGGAGGTGAGCAGTACTTC. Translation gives CASSSYQGGEQYF.

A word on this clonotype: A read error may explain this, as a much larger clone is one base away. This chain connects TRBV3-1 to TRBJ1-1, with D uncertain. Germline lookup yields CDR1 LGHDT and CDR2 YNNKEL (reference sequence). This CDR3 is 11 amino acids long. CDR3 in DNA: TGTGCCAGCAGCATGAAAACTGAAGCTTTCTTT. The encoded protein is CASSMKTEAFF.

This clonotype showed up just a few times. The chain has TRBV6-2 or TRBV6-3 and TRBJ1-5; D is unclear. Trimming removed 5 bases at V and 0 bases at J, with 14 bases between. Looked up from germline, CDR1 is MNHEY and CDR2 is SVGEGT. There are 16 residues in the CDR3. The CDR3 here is CASSANGVFSNQPQHF. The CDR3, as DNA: TGTGCCAGCAGTGCAAACGGGGTCTTTAGCAATCAGCCCCAGCATTTT.

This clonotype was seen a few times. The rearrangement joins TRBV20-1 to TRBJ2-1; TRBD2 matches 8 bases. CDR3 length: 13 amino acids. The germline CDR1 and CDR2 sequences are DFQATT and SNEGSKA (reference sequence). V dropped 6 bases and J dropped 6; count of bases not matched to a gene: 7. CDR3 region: CSASGLELNEQFF. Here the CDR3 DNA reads TGCAGTGCGTCGGGACTAGAGCTCAATGAGCAGTTCTTC.

The CDR3 region has the DNA TGTGCCAGCAGCCAAGGTGGGGGCGTCTCGAGCAATCAGCCCCAGCATTTT. Translated: CASSQGGGVSSNQPQHF. The V and J genes are TRBV3-1 and TRBJ1-5; perhaps TRBD1 as D (6 bases). Germline-derived CDR1 and CDR2 are LGHDT and YNNKEL (reference sequence). The CDR3 consists of 17 residues. The V end lost 1 base, the J end lost 1 base, and 14 bases lay between the germline ends. Complete variable domain (other parts from reference TRBV3-1 and TRBJ1-5): DTAVSQTPKYLVTQMGNDKSIKCEQNLGHDTMYWYKQDSKKFLKIMFSYNNKELIINETVPNRFSPKSPDKAHLNLHINSLELGDSAVYFCASSQGGGVSSNQPQHFGDGTRLSIL.

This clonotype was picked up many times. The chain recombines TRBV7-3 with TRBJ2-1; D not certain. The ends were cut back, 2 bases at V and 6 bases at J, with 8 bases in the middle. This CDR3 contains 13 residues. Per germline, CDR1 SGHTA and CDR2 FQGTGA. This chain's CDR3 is CASSLGLLNEQFF. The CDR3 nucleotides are TGTGCCAGCAGCTTAGGCCTACTCAATGAGCAGTTCTTC.

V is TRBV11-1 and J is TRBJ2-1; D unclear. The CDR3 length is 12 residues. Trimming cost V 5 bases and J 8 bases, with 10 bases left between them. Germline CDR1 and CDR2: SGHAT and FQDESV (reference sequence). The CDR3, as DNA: TGTGCCAGCAGCCCCCGCGCGTATGAGCAGTTCTTC. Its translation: CASSPRAYEQFF.

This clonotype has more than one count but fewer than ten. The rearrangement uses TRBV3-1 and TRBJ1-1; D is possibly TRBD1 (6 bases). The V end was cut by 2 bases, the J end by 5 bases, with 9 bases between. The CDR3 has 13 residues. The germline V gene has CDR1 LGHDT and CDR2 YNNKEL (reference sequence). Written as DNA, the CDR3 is TGTGCCAGCAGCCAAATTAGGGGGACTGAAGCTTTCTTT. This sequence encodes CASSQIRGTEAFF.

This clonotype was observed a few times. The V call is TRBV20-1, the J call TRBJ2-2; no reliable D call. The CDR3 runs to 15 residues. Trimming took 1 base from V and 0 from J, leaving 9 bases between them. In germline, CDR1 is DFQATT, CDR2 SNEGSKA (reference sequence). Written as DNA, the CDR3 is TGCAGTGCTAGAGGTGCACAAGCGAACACCGGGGAGCTGTTTTTT. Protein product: CSARGAQANTGELFF.

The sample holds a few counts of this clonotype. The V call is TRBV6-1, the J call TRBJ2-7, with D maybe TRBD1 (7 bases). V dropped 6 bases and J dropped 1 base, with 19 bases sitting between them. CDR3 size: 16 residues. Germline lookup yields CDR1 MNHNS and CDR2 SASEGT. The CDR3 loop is CASRLAGGPSSYEQYF. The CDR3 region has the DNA TGTGCCAGCAGACTAGCAGGGGGGCCATCATCCTACGAGCAGTACTTC.

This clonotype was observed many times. This chain's CDR3 is CSAPPAFAGDEQFF. CDR3 DNA: TGCAGTGCGCCGCCAGCGTTCGCTGGGGATGAGCAGTTCTTC. The chain employs TRBV20-1 and TRBJ2-1; D not resolved. This CDR3 spans 14 amino acids. From germline, CDR1 is DFQATT and CDR2 SNEGSKA (reference sequence). V was trimmed by 6 bases and J by 8 bases, leaving 20 bases between them.

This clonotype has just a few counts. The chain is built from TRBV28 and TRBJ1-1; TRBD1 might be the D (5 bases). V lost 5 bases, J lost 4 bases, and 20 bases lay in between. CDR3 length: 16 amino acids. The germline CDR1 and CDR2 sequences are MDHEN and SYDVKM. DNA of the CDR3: TGTGCCAGCAGTGACTTGGGTAGGGGCGAGGGCACTGAAGCTTTCTTT. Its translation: CASSDLGRGEGTEAFF.